This T cell receptor beta chain was captured in a study of immune evolution from preneoplasia to lung adenocarcinoma. General study points: Highest clonality occurred in KRAS-mutant, not EGFR-mutant or double wild-type, nodules.

Between the mid-2010s and the late 2010s, patients underwent resection in Japan or China. The V end lost 0 bases, the J end lost 0 bases, and 9 bases lay between the germline ends. Germline V gene lookup returns CDR1 LNHNV and CDR2 YYDKDF (reference sequence). The CDR3 sequence is 16 residues long. To note about this clone: What it binds is unknown.

Libraries were prepared by immunoSEQ multiplex PCR; TCRdb keeps only in-frame clonotypes and omits some of them. Seen here are over 1,500 clones, roughly 80% observed once, and the top ten hold roughly 8.6%. The rearrangement uses TRBV15 and TRBJ1-3; the D is unclear. Sequences were obtained from FFPE tissue from an adenomatous hyperplasia lung lesion. Subset specified: atypical adenomatous hyperplasia (AAH), lung preneoplasia. This TCR came from an older donor with lung adenocarcinoma. The CDR3 sequence: CATSRDTDSSGNTIYF. The CDR3 DNA is TGTGCCACCAGCAGAGATACAGATAGCTCTGGAAACACCATATATTTT.